These T cell receptor beta chains were read from a single sample in a study of blood T cell repertoires in COVID-19. Repertoires were generated with immunoSEQ multiplex PCR, while TCRdb's copy carries only in-frame clones and drops some. This sample has roughly 66,000 clones, with 90% to 95% found just once. The sample comprised peripheral blood. These receptors came from a human donor in a cohort sampled during active COVID-19. CDR3s include the opening cysteine and the closing phenylalanine or tryptophan. D genes are given only for firm matches. Not every row has a clone size; where given, it reads once, few, many or a size class.

d_call j_call v_call clone_size cdr3_length cdr3_nt cdr3_aa
NA TRBJ2-1 TRBV2 once 14 TGTGCCAGCAGGGGGGCTACTACCTACAATGAGCAGTTCTTC CASRGATTYNEQFF
TRBD1 TRBJ1-1 TRBV19 once 14 TGTGCCAGTAGATGGACAGGTTCCAGGGCTGAAGCTTTCTTT CASRWTGSRAEAFF
TRBD1 TRBJ1-5 TRBV23-1 few 15 TGCGCCAGCAGTCAATCGGGGGACAGCAGACAGCCCCAGCATTTT CASSQSGDSRQPQHF
TRBD1 TRBJ1-6 TRBV30 NA 15 TGTGCCTGGAGTGGACAGGGGACGGTCCGGTCACCCCTCCACTTT CAWSGQGTVRSPLHF
NA TRBJ2-1 TRBV12-5 NA 14 TGTGCTAGTGGCCTCCCAGGGATTTACAATGAGCAGTTCTTC CASGLPGIYNEQFF
NA TRBJ1-5 TRBV29-1 NA 13 TGCAGCGTTGCCCCCGGGTTCAATCAGCCCCAGCATTTT CSVAPGFNQPQHF
TRBD1 TRBJ1-2 TRBV6-2/TRBV6-3 NA 15 TGTGCCAGCAGCATACATCTAGGGGGCGACTATGGCTACACCTTC CASSIHLGGDYGYTF
NA TRBJ2-5 TRBV5-4 medium-sized 13 TGTGCCAGCAGCTTCGGACAACAAGAGACCCAGTACTTC CASSFGQQETQYF
NA TRBJ2-5 TRBV19 NA 13 TGTGCCAGTAGTATGAGGGGGAGAGAGACCCAGTACTTC CASSMRGRETQYF
TRBD1 TRBJ1-3 TRBV7-2 NA 13 TGTGCCAGCAGCCCAGCGTTTGGGGACAGGGCCCATTTT CASSPAFGDRAHF
TRBD2 TRBJ2-7 TRBV27 NA 15 TGTGCCAGCAGTACAATGGGAGGGCTCGGCTACGAGCAGTACTTC CASSTMGGLGYEQYF
TRBD2 TRBJ2-1 TRBV7-9 NA 15 TGTGCCAGCAGCGATCGTAGCGGGAGGGCAAATGAGCAGTTCTTC CASSDRSGRANEQFF
TRBD2 TRBJ2-3 TRBV6-6 NA 16 TGTGCCAGCAGTTACTCCCTAGCGGGGGGGCGGGATACGCAGTATTTT CASSYSLAGGRDTQYF
NA TRBJ1-1 TRBV5-4 NA 15 TGTGCCAGCAGTCCTCCGGGGACATGGAACACTGAAGCTTTCTTT CASSPPGTWNTEAFF
NA TRBJ2-7 TRBV27 few 13 TGTGCCAGCAGTAATACACCGAACTACGAGCAGTACTTC CASSNTPNYEQYF
TRBD1 TRBJ1-1 TRBV7-6 NA 18 TGTGCCAGCAGTCCCGTCGTTTTTATGACAGGGTATCGCACTGAAGCTTTCTTT CASSPVVFMTGYRTEAFF
TRBD2 TRBJ2-7 TRBV7-2 NA 14 TGTGCCAGCAGCCCCCTAGCGGGAGTCTACGAGCAGTACTTC CASSPLAGVYEQYF
TRBD1 TRBJ2-7 TRBV30 NA 15 TGTGCCTGGAGGCAGGACAGGGGGCTTTCGTACGAGCAGTACTTC CAWRQDRGLSYEQYF
NA TRBJ2-7 TRBV6-2/TRBV6-3 NA 17 TGTGCCAGCAGTTACGCGTCGGGAGAAGGAGACTCCTACGAGCAGTACTTC CASSYASGEGDSYEQYF
TRBD1 TRBJ1-6 TRBV7-3 NA 16 TGTGCCAGCAGCTTATTCCCGCAGGGGGCGAATTCACCCCTCCACTTT CASSLFPQGANSPLHF
NA TRBJ2-1 TRBV7-7 NA 16 TGTGCTAGCAGCCCTGGCCCCCTGGAGGGCGAGTATGAGCAGTTCTTC CASSPGPLEGEYEQFF
TRBD1 TRBJ2-3 TRBV6-2/TRBV6-3 NA 19 TGTGCCAGCAGTTACCGAGTCCGGGGGACAGGGGTCCCAGCAGATACGCAGTATTTT CASSYRVRGTGVPADTQYF
NA TRBJ2-5 TRBV12-3/TRBV12-4 NA 11 TGTGCCAGCAGTTTACAGGAGACCCAGTACTTC CASSLQETQYF
NA TRBJ1-2 TRBV6-5 NA 13 TGTGCCAGCAATAAAGAGACAGTACATGGCTACACCTTC CASNKETVHGYTF
TRBD2 TRBJ2-3 TRBV2 NA 14 TGTGCCAGCAGCAGCGGGAGGGGCACAGATACGCAGTATTTT CASSSGRGTDTQYF
NA TRBJ1-6 TRBV25-1 NA 14 TGTGCCAGCAGTGAATCGGGGTATAATTCACCCCTCCACTTT CASSESGYNSPLHF
TRBD1 TRBJ2-1 TRBV5-6 NA 15 TGTGCCAGCAGCAGGGACAGGGGATCCTACAATGAGCAGTTCTTC CASSRDRGSYNEQFF
NA TRBJ1-1 TRBV29-1 NA 13 TGCAGCGTTGGGCGGGACTGGAACACTGAAGCTTTCTTT CSVGRDWNTEAFF
NA TRBJ2-5 TRBV7-6 NA 14 TGTGCCAGCAGCTGGGACTGGAACGGGGAGACCCAGTACTTC CASSWDWNGETQYF
TRBD1 TRBJ1-1 TRBV5-4 once 16 TGTGCCAGCAGCTCCGGGACAGGGGACCTGAACACTGAAGCTTTCTTT CASSSGTGDLNTEAFF